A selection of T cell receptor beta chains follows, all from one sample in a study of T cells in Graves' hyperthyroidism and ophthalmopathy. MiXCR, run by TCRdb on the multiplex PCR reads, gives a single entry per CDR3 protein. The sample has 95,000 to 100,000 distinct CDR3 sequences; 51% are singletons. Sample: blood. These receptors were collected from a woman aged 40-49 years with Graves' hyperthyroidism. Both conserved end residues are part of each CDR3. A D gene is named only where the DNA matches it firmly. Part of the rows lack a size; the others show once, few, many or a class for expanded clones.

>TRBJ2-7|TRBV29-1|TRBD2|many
TGCAGCGCTACCGGGACTAGCGGACCCTACGAGCAGTACTTC
CSATGTSGPYEQYF
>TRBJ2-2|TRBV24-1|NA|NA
TGTGCCACCAGTGCTAGGAAAAGGGGCGGGGAGCTGTTTTTT
CATSARKRGGELFF
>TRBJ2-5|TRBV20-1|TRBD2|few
TGCAGTGCTATCCCCGGACTAGCGGGAGTCAGGGAGACCCAGTACTTC
CSAIPGLAGVRETQYF
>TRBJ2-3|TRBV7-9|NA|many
TGTGCCAGCAGCTTAGGGGGATTACACACAGATACGCAGTATTTT
CASSLGGLHTDTQYF
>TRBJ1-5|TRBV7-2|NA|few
TGTGCCAGCAGCTTAGCTAGCGGGAAGGGGGAGACCCAGCATTTT
CASSLASGKGETQHF
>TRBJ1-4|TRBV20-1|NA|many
TGCAGTGCAAGGGAAGGAGGGGCAACTAATGAAAAACTGTTTTTT
CSAREGGATNEKLFF
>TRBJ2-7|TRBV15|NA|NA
TGTGCCACCAGCAGCCAAGATCGGGGGACCTACGAGCAGTACTTC
CATSSQDRGTYEQYF
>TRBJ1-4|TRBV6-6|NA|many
TGTGCCAGCAGTTACTCCTACGAGGAGGGTCTGAGGGACGAAAAACTGTTTTTT
CASSYSYEEGLRDEKLFF
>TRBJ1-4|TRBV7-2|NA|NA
TGTGCCAGCAGCTTACCGGGGACTCCAGATGAAAAACTGTTTTTT
CASSLPGTPDEKLFF
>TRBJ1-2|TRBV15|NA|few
TGTGCCACCAGCAGCGTAGGTGGGACCAACTATGGCTACACCTTC
CATSSVGGTNYGYTF
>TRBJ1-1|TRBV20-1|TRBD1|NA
TGCAGTGCTAGAGACTGGGACAGGGGAGTTGGTGAAGCTTTCTTT
CSARDWDRGVGEAFF
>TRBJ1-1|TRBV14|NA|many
TGTGCCAGCAGCCTCGGGGACACGAACACTGAAGCTTTCTTT
CASSLGDTNTEAFF
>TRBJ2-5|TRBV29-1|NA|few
TGCAGCAGCGGACCTCACCAAGAGACCCAGTACTTC
CSSGPHQETQYF
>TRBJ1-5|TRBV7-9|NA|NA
TGTGCCAGCAGCTTAGTCAAAGGGAATAGCAATCAGCCCCAGCATTTT
CASSLVKGNSNQPQHF
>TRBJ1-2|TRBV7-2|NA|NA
TGTGCCAGCAGCACGGGGGACTATGGCTACACCTTC
CASSTGDYGYTF
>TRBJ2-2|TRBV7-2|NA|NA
TGTGCCAGCAGCCAAGGTGGGAACACCGGGGAGCTGTTTTTT
CASSQGGNTGELFF
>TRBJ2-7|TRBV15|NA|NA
TGTGCCACCAGCAGAGAGGGGGACTCCTACGAGCAGTACTTC
CATSREGDSYEQYF
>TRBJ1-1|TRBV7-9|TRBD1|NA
TGTGCCAGCAGCTCCGGGACAGGGATGAACACTGAAGCTTTCTTT
CASSSGTGMNTEAFF
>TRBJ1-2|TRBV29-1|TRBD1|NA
TGCAGCAAGGACAGGGCTGGAGGCTACACCTTC
CSKDRAGGYTF
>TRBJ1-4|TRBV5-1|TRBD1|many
TGCGCCAGCAGCGGAGACAGGGGGGTCGGTGAAAAACTGTTTTTT
CASSGDRGVGEKLFF